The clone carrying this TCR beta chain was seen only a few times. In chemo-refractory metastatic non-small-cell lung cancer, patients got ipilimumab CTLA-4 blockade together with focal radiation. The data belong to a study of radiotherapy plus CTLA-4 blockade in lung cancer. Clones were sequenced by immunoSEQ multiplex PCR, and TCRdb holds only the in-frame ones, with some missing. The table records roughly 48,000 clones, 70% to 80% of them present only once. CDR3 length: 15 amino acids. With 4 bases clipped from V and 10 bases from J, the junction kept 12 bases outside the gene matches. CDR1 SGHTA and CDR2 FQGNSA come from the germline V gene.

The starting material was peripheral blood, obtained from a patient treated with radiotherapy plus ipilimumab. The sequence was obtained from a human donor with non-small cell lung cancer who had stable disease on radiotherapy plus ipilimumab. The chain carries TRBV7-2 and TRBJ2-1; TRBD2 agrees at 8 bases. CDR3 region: CASSSRTGGPGEQFF. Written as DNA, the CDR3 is TGTGCCAGCAGCTCAAGAACGGGGGGGCCAGGGGAGCAGTTCTTC. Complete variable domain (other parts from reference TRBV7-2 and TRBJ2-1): GAGVSQSPSNKVTEKGKDVELRCDPISGHTALYWYRQSLGQGLEFLIYFQGNSAPDKSGLPSDRFSAERTGGSVSTLTIQRTQQEDSAVYLCASSSRTGGPGEQFFGPGTRLTVL.